This TCR beta chain is drawn from a study of cytomegalovirus exposure and HLA in healthy donors. Study results and caveats: As a later analysis showed, a missense DCLRE1C variant was linked to trimming of TCR beta V- and J-genes. The study designated 150 or so TCR beta chains cytomegalovirus-associated.

Note on this clone: What it binds is unknown.

Germline-derived CDR1 and CDR2 are SGHRS and YFSETQ. V shed 4 bases, J shed 7 bases, and the junction held 12 bases outside the gene matches. The length of the CDR3 is 17 residues. Vbeta (60) and Jbeta (13) primers were used in the PCR. Authors' methods: As a later analysis found, there were about 80 million unique TCR beta chains, of which around 10 million were shared. Using immunoSEQ multiplex PCR, the repertoire was profiled, and TCRdb retains in-frame clones only, with some absent. V, J and clone size derive from that table, while D and trimming were established from the DNA sequence. The data hold some 110,000 clones, with 70% observed a single time.

This TCR was recovered from a man younger than 40 in good health and CMV-seropositive. The chain employs TRBV5-1 and TRBJ1-4, with TRBD1 identical over 11 bases. The sample consisted of PBMCs. CDR3 nucleotides: TGCGCCAGCAGCCAAGTCCCGGGACAGGGGGTCGGTGAAAAACTGTTTTTT. It is translated as CASSQVPGQGVGEKLFF.